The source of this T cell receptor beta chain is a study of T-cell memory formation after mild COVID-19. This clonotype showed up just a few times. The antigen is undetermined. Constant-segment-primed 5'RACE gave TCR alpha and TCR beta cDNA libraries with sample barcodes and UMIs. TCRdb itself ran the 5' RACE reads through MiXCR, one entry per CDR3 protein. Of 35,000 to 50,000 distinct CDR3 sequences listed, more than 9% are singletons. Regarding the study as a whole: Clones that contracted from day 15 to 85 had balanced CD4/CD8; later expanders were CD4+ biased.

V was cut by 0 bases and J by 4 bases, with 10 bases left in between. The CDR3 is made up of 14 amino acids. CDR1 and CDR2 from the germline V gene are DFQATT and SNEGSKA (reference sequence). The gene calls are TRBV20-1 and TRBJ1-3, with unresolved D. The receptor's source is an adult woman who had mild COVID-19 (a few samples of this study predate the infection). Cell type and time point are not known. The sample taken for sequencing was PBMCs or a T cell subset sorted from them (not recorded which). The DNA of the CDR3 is TGCAGTGCTAGAGATAGAGATCGAGGAAACACCATATATTTT. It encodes CSARDRDRGNTIYF.